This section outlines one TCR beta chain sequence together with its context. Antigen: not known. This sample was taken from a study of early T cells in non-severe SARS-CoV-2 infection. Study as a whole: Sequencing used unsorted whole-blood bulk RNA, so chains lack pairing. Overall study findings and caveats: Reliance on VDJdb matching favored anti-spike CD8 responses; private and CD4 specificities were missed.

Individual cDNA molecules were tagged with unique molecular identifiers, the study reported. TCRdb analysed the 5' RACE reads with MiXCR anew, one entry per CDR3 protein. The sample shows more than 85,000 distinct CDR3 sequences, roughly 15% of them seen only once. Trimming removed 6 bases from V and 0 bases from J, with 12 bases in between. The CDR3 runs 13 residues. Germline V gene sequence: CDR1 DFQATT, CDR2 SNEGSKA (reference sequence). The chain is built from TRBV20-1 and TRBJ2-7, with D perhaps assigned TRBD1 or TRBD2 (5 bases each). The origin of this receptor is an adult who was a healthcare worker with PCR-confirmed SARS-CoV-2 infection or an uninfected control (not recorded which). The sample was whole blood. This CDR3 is CSAGRQSSYEQYF. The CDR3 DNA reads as TGCAGTGCGGGGAGACAGAGCTCCTACGAGCAGTACTTC.